This TCR beta chain derives from a study of metastatic and nonmetastatic thyroid tumors. Whole-study context: It was across blood and tumor or nodule tissue from malignant and benign thyroid patients that repertoires were compared.

Patients underwent thyroid surgery, and none had received any treatment before it. TCRdb re-processed the PCR reads through MiXCR. The sample yields about 33,000 clones, approximately 15% seen once. Sequencing was done on a sample of blood. This receptor was taken from a female donor with papillary thyroid cancer or a benign thyroid nodule (not recorded which). Some clones in this sample may be carry-over from other donors' samples.

CDR3 bases: TGTGCCTGGAGTGACCCCCCTGGAGCGGCAGGCTACGAGCAGTACGTC. The encoded protein is CAWSDPPGAAGYEQYV. The chain links TRBV30 to TRBJ2-7; possibly TRBD2 for D (5 bases). The CDR3 totals 16 residues. Germline assignment: CDR1 GTSNPN and CDR2 SVGIG (reference sequence). The ends were cut back, 1 base at V and 3 bases at J, with 19 bases in the middle.